This is a list of T cell receptor beta chains from one sample in a study of shared clonotypes between healthy human individuals. Clones were read by immunoSEQ multiplex PCR, and TCRdb kept only the in-frame ones, dropping some. The repertoire holds about 2.1 million clones, with around 93% as singletons. Sequencing was performed on naive CD8+ T cells from PBMCs. Receptor source: a man between 18 and 35 years old in good health. Some clones in this sample may be carry-over from other donors' samples. The CDR3 runs from the conserved cysteine through the conserved F or W. The D gene is left open where the match is weak. Clone size is not always given. Where it is, it says once, few, many or a class for expanded clones.

TGTGCCAGCAGCAGACAGGGCAGTAGCTACGAGCAGTACTTC,CASSRQGSSYEQYF,TRBV27,TRBD1,.,TRBJ2-7
TGTGCCTGGAGTGGACCCTATGAGCAGTTCTTC,CAWSGPYEQFF,TRBV30,.,.,TRBJ2-1
TGTGCCAGCGGCAGGGGGCCGGGGGCTTATAATGAAAAACTGTTTTTT,CASGRGPGAYNEKLFF,TRBV27,TRBD1,.,TRBJ1-4
TGTGCCAGCAGCCTCCCCCTAGGTAGCGGATTAAAAAACATTCAGTACTTC,CASSLPLGSGLKNIQYF,TRBV4-2,.,.,TRBJ2-4
TGTGCCAGCAGTGCCCGACTAGCGGGAGTGGGGAATGAGCAGTTCTTC,CASSARLAGVGNEQFF,TRBV28,TRBD2,.,TRBJ2-1
TGTGCCAGCGCTCAAGGGGCGAACACTGAAGCTTTCTTT,CASAQGANTEAFF,TRBV27,.,.,TRBJ1-1
TGCGCCAGCAGCCAAATAATGGGACAGGGCTACGAGCAGTACTTC,CASSQIMGQGYEQYF,TRBV4-1,TRBD1,.,TRBJ2-7
TGTGCCAGCAGCTTTCCGGGGGAGTTTGGGAACACCATATATTTT,CASSFPGEFGNTIYF,TRBV13,.,.,TRBJ1-3
TGTGCCAGCAGGGGTGCGGGAGGGGGGAGGAATGAGCAGTTCTTC,CASRGAGGGRNEQFF,TRBV27,TRBD2,.,TRBJ2-1
TGCGCCAGCAGCCAAGTTTGGAGACTAGCATCTTACAATGAGCAGTTCTTC,CASSQVWRLASYNEQFF,TRBV4-1,TRBD2,.,TRBJ2-1
TGTGCCGGCAAGGGAAGCACCGGGGAGCTGTTTTTT,CAGKGSTGELFF,TRBV19,.,.,TRBJ2-2
TGTGCCAGCAGGCCCACGCCCTACGAGCAGTACTTC,CASRPTPYEQYF,TRBV28,.,.,TRBJ2-7
TGTGCCAGCAGCACCCAGGGGGGGGAAGGCTACACCTTC,CASSTQGGEGYTF,TRBV9,TRBD1,.,TRBJ1-2
TGCGCCAGCAGTCACTTCCAAGGGCATCAGCCCCAGCATTTT,CASSHFQGHQPQHF,TRBV23-1,.,.,TRBJ1-5
TGTGCCAGCAGCCTACTGGGACTAGTGTCCTACAATGAGCAGTTCTTC,CASSLLGLVSYNEQFF,TRBV7-9,TRBD2,.,TRBJ2-1
TGTGCCTGGATGGGACAGGGGCCCAAGGGCACTGAAGCTTTCTTT,CAWMGQGPKGTEAFF,TRBV30,TRBD1,.,TRBJ1-1
TGCGCCAGCAGCATAACTGACAGGGGGCCTTCCTACGAGCAGTACTTC,CASSITDRGPSYEQYF,TRBV5-1,TRBD1,.,TRBJ2-7
TGTGCCAGCAGCGATACGACAGGCCCCAATGAGCAGTTCTTC,CASSDTTGPNEQFF,TRBV13,.,.,TRBJ2-1
TGTGCCAGCAGCTTATGGGTCAATGAGCAGTTCTTC,CASSLWVNEQFF,TRBV11-2,.,.,TRBJ2-1
TGTGCCAGCAGCTTAACAGGGCTGTCTGGGGCCAACGTCCTGACTTTC,CASSLTGLSGANVLTF,TRBV7-2,.,.,TRBJ2-6
TGTGCCAGCAGCTTGAAAGCGGGGGAGTACGAGCAGTACTTC,CASSLKAGEYEQYF,TRBV4-2,TRBD2,.,TRBJ2-7
TGTGCCAGCAGTCCGTGGACAGGGAGGTTGGGGCAGTACTTC,CASSPWTGRLGQYF,TRBV28,TRBD1,.,TRBJ2-7
TGCGCCAGCAGCCATAAAATTCCTAGCGCGTCCTACAATGAGCAGTTCTTC,CASSHKIPSASYNEQFF,TRBV4-1,.,.,TRBJ2-1
TGTGCCAGCAGCCCTAGCGGGATGATGGATGAGCAGTTCTTC,CASSPSGMMDEQFF,TRBV7-9,TRBD2,.,TRBJ2-1
TGTGCCAGCAAGAGGCGCGGAGGTTATAGCAATCAGCCCCAGCATTTT,CASKRRGGYSNQPQHF,TRBV27,.,.,TRBJ1-5
TGTGCCAGCAGGAGAGCGGGATTAGGGAACACCGGGGAGCTGTTTTTT,CASRRAGLGNTGELFF,TRBV11-2,TRBD2,.,TRBJ2-2
TGTGCCAGCAGTACACGGACAGGGGGCCGCTATGGCTACACCTTC,CASSTRTGGRYGYTF,TRBV27,TRBD1,.,TRBJ1-2
TGTGCCAGCAGCCAAGAGGGACTTAACACCGGGGAGCTGTTTTTT,CASSQEGLNTGELFF,TRBV4-2,.,.,TRBJ2-2
TGTGCCAGCAGTTTATTCGGCGGGAAGAGCTCCTACAATGAGCAGTTCTTC,CASSLFGGKSSYNEQFF,TRBV27,.,.,TRBJ2-1
TGTGCCAGCAGCTTTCCCCGGGCCGCGAACACCGGGGAGCTGTTTTTT,CASSFPRAANTGELFF,TRBV7-9,.,.,TRBJ2-2
TGTGCCAGCAGCGGCGGGCCGAGATCCAGGGGAAACATTCAGTACTTC,CASSGGPRSRGNIQYF,TRBV5-5,.,once,TRBJ2-4
TGTGCCAGCAGCCAAGGATCGGCCACTACCTACGAGCAGTACTTC,CASSQGSATTYEQYF,TRBV14,.,.,TRBJ2-7
TGTGCCAGCAGCGGTTGGGGCGGGAGAGGCACCGGGGAGCTGTTTTTT,CASSGWGGRGTGELFF,TRBV7-2,TRBD2,once,TRBJ2-2
TGTGCCAGCGTCGTAGCGGGAGGGGTTGTTAACGAGCAGTACTTC,CASVVAGGVVNEQYF,TRBV27,TRBD2,.,TRBJ2-7
TGTGCCAGCAGTGAAAGGATCTCCTACGAGCAGTACTTC,CASSERISYEQYF,TRBV6-1,.,.,TRBJ2-7
TGTGCCAGCAGTGCCCTAGCGGGAGAGTCCCTAGCCAAAAACATTCAGTACTTC,CASSALAGESLAKNIQYF,TRBV28,TRBD2,once,TRBJ2-4
TGCGCCAGCAGCCAAGCTAGCCCCTACGAGCAGTACTTC,CASSQASPYEQYF,TRBV4-3,.,.,TRBJ2-7
TGTGCCAGCAGCCCAAGGGCCCTAGGGACTGAAGCTTTCTTT,CASSPRALGTEAFF,TRBV9,.,.,TRBJ1-1
TGTGCCAGCAGTTTTAGACCCGACAATGAGCAGTTCTTC,CASSFRPDNEQFF,TRBV28,.,.,TRBJ2-1
TGTGCCAGCAGGGTACAAGTCTATAGCAATCAGCCCCAGCATTTT,CASRVQVYSNQPQHF,TRBV6-5,.,.,TRBJ1-5
TGTGCCAGCAGCGAAGTGTTCAAGGGAGAAAAACTGTTTTTT,CASSEVFKGEKLFF,TRBV7-9,.,.,TRBJ1-4
TGCAGCACATATGACAGCATGAACTATGGCTACACCTTC,CSTYDSMNYGYTF,TRBV29-1,.,.,TRBJ1-2
TGTGCCAGCAGCGAGGGGACTTGGGGAGGCACTGAAGCTTTCTTT,CASSEGTWGGTEAFF,TRBV9,.,.,TRBJ1-1
TGTGCCAGCAGTTTAAGAGGTGGTTGGGGGACAGGGGGTGAGGACACTGAAGCTTTCTTT,CASSLRGGWGTGGEDTEAFF,TRBV27,TRBD1,.,TRBJ1-1
TGTGCCAGCAGTGTCGCGGGAGGTCGAACCTACGAGCAGTACTTC,CASSVAGGRTYEQYF,TRBV27,TRBD2,.,TRBJ2-7
TGTGCCAGCAGTTTGCCAGGGAGTAATGAGCAGTTCTTC,CASSLPGSNEQFF,TRBV27,.,.,TRBJ2-1
TGTGCCAGCAGGGACAGGGGGTACAATGAGCAGTTCTTC,CASRDRGYNEQFF,TRBV6-6,TRBD1,.,TRBJ2-1
TGCAGCGCCCATTGGGGGTACGAGCAGTACTTC,CSAHWGYEQYF,TRBV29-1,.,.,TRBJ2-7
TGTGCCAGCAGTTTAATCGGTTCAGAGGAGACCCAGTACTTC,CASSLIGSEETQYF,TRBV27,.,.,TRBJ2-5
TGTGCCAGCAGCGATCGCGGACTAGCTTACAATGAGCAGTTCTTC,CASSDRGLAYNEQFF,TRBV9,TRBD2,.,TRBJ2-1
TGCAGCGTTGAAGCCAGGACAGGGACCTATGGCTACACCTTC,CSVEARTGTYGYTF,TRBV29-1,TRBD1,.,TRBJ1-2
TGTGCCAGCAGTGGGTCGATAGGGGAAACAGTCAATGAGCAGTTCTTC,CASSGSIGETVNEQFF,TRBV27,.,.,TRBJ2-1
TGTGCCAGCAGCTTGGCCGTCAGGGGACGGACTGAAGCTTTCTTT,CASSLAVRGRTEAFF,TRBV5-6,.,once,TRBJ1-1
TGTGCCAGTTTGAGTCACGGGGGAGGAGCAGATACGCAGTATTTT,CASLSHGGGADTQYF,TRBV25-1,.,.,TRBJ2-3
TGTGCCAGCAGTCCCGGTCTAAGTCGGATCTACAATGAGCAGTTCTTC,CASSPGLSRIYNEQFF,TRBV27,.,.,TRBJ2-1